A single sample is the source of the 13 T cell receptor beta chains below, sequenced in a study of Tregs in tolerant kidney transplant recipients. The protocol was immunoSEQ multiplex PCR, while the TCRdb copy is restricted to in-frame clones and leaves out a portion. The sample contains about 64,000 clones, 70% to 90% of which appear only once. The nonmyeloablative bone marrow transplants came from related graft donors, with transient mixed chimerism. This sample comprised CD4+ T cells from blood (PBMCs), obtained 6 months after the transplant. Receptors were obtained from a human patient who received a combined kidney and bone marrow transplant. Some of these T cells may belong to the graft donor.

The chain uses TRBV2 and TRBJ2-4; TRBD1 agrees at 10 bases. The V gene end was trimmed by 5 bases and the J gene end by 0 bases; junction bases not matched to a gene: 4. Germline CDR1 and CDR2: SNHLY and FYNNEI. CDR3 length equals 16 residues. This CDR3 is CASSPGQGIAKNIQYF. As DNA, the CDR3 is TGTGCCAGCAGTCCGGGACAGGGGATAGCCAAAAACATTCAGTACTTC. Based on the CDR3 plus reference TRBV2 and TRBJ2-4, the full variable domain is EPEVTQTPSHQVTQMGQEVILRCVPISNHLYFYWYRQILGQKVEFLVSFYNNEISEKSEIFDDQFSVERPDGSNFTLKIRSTKLEDSAMYFCASSPGQGIAKNIQYFGAGTRLSVL.

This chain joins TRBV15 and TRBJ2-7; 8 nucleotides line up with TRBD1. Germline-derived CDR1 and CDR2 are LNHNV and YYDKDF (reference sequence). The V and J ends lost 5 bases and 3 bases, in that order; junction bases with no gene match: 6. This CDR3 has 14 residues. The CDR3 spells CATSLHRGIYEQYF. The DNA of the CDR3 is TGTGCCACCAGCCTCCACAGGGGGATCTACGAGCAGTACTTC.

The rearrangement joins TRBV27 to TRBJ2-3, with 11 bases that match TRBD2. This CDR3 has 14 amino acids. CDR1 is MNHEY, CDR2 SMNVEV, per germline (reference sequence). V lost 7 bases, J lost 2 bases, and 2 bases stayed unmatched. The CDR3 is CASNSGGVTDTQYF. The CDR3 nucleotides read TGTGCCAGCAATAGCGGGGGGGTCACAGATACGCAGTATTTT.

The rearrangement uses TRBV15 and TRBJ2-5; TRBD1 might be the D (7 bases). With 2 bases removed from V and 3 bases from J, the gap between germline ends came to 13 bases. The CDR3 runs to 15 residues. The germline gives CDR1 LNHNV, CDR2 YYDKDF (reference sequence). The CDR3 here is CATSRPQGEEETQYF. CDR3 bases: TGTGCCACCAGCAGACCTCAGGGGGAGGAAGAGACCCAGTACTTC.

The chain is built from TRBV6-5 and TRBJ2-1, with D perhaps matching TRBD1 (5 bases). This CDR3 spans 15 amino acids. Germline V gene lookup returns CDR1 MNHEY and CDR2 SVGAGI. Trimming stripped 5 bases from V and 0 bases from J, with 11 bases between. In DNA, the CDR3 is TGTGCCAGCAGTAAAGGGGTGAGCTCCTACAATGAGCAGTTCTTC. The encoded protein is CASSKGVSSYNEQFF.

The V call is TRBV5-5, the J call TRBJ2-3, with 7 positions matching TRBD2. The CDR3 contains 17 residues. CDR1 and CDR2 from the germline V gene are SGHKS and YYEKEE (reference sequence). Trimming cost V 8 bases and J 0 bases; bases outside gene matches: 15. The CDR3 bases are TGTGCCAGTTCCCAAGCCTCCGGGGGGTTCAGCACAGATACGCAGTATTTT. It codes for CASSQASGGFSTDTQYF. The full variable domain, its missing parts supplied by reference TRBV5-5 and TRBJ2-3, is DAGVTQSPTHLIKTRGQQVTLRCSPISGHKSVSWYQQVLGQGPQFIFQYYEKEERGRGNFPDRFSARQFPNYSSELNVNALLLGDSALYLCASSQASGGFSTDTQYFGPGTRLTVL.

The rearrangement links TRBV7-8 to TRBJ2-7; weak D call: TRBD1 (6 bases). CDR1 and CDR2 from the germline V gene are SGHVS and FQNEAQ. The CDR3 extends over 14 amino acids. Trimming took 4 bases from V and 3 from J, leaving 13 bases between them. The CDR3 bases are TGTGCCAGCAGCTCGAGGACAGAAGTCTACGAGCAGTACTTC. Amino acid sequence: CASSSRTEVYEQYF.

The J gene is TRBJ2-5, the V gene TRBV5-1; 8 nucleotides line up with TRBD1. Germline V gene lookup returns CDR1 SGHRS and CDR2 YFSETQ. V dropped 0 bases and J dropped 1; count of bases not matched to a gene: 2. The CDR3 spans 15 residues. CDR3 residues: CASSLEGQGQETQYF. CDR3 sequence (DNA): TGCGCCAGCAGCTTGGAAGGACAGGGCCAAGAGACCCAGTACTTC.

In nucleotides, the CDR3 is TGTGCCAGCAGCTTAGTCTCAGCTCGGGGCACTGAAGCTTTCTTT. Protein: CASSLVSARGTEAFF. The rearrangement uses TRBV7-2 and TRBJ1-1; no definite D call. Trimming took 1 base from V and 4 from J, leaving 13 bases between them. Germline V gene data show CDR1 as SGHTA and CDR2 as FQGNSA. The CDR3 consists of 15 residues.

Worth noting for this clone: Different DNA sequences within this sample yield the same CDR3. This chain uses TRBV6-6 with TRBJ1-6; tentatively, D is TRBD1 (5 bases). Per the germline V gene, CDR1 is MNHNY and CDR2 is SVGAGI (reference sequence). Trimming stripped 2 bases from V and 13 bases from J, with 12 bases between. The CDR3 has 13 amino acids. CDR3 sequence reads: CASSYPGNSPLHF. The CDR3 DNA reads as TGTGCCAGCAGTTACCCAGGGAACTCCCCCCTCCACTTT.

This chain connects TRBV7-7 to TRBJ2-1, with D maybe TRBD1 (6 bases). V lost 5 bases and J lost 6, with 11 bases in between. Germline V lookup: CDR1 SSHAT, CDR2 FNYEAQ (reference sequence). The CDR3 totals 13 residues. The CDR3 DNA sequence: TGTGCCAGCAGCCCCGGGACAACCAATGAGCAGTTCTTC. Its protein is CASSPGTTNEQFF.

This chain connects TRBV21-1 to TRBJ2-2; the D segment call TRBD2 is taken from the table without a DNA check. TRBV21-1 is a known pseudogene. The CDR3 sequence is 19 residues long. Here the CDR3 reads CASSKPKGLAGEYTGELFF. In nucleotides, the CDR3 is TGTGCCAGCAGCAAACCGAAGGGTTTAGCGGGAGAGTACACCGGGGAGCTGTTTTTT.

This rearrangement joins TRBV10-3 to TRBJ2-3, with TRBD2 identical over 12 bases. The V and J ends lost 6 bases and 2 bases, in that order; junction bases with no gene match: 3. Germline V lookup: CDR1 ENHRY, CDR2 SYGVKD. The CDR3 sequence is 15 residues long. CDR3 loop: CAIRTSGSNTDTQYF. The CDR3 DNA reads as TGTGCCATCAGGACTAGCGGGAGTAACACAGATACGCAGTATTTT.